These T cell receptor beta chains were read from a single sample in a study of blood T cell repertoires in COVID-19. Only in-frame clones appear in the TCRdb table, and some are missing; sequencing was by immunoSEQ multiplex PCR. Seen here are more than 150,000 clones, less than 85% observed once, and the top ten hold 6% to 8.5%. Sequenced: peripheral blood. All receptors derive from a human donor in a cohort sampled during active COVID-19. CDR3s include the opening cysteine and the closing phenylalanine or tryptophan. D genes are given only for firm matches. Clone size appears in some rows only: once, few, many, or a class for an expanded clone.

V gene,J gene,D gene,clone size,CDR3 DNA,CDR3 protein
TRBV7-9,TRBJ2-7,.,.,TGTGCCAGCAGCTCTTTTGTCAGATACTACGAGCAGTACTTC,CASSSFVRYYEQYF
TRBV29-1,TRBJ2-1,TRBD1,.,TGCAGCGGGACAGGGGGCGATGAGCAGTTCTTC,CSGTGGDEQFF
TRBV6-1,TRBJ2-1,TRBD2,.,TGTGCCAGCAGTGAATGGGGCGGGACTAGCGCTTACGAGCAGTTCTTC,CASSEWGGTSAYEQFF
TRBV10-3,TRBJ2-3,TRBD2,once,TGTGCCAACGCCGAAGCGGGGGCAGATACGCAGTATTTT,CANAEAGADTQYF
TRBV3-1/TRBV3-2,TRBJ2-5,TRBD2,.,TGTGCCAGCAGCCGCCGGGGGCGGGGGGGCGTAAGGGAGACCCAGTACTTC,CASSRRGRGGVRETQYF
TRBV5-8,TRBJ2-7,.,.,TGTGCCAGCAGCTTGGGTGCGGGGCAGGGGGACGACGAGCAGTACTTC,CASSLGAGQGDDEQYF
TRBV7-9,TRBJ2-1,TRBD1,.,TGTGCCACCCGGGCGGGGACAGGGCGCAATGAGCAGTTCTTC,CATRAGTGRNEQFF
TRBV24-1,TRBJ1-6,TRBD1,.,TGTGCCACCTCTATAAGGGACAGGGGTCTTTATTCACCCCTCCACTTT,CATSIRDRGLYSPLHF
TRBV5-5,TRBJ1-1,.,few,TGTGCCAGCAGCTCGATCCCCTTGGGGCCGGACACTGAAGCTTTCTTT,CASSSIPLGPDTEAFF
TRBV5-1,TRBJ1-6,.,once,TGCGCCAGCAGCTTGGGAAGGGGTTCACCCCTCCACTTT,CASSLGRGSPLHF
TRBV3-1/TRBV3-2,TRBJ1-1,TRBD1,.,TGTGCCAGCAGACAAGGGGGCTGGGGTGTCACTGAAGCTTTCTTT,CASRQGGWGVTEAFF
TRBV28,TRBJ1-1,.,.,TGTGCCAGCAGTTTTAATTATGAGTGGAACACTGAAGCTTTCTTT,CASSFNYEWNTEAFF
TRBV4-2,TRBJ2-7,TRBD1,few,TGTGCCAGCCTTAAGGGACAGGCAATCTACGAGCAGTACTTC,CASLKGQAIYEQYF
TRBV5-1,TRBJ1-6,.,.,TGCGCCAGCAGCTTGATCGAGACTAATAATTCACCCCTCCACTTT,CASSLIETNNSPLHF
TRBV7-6,TRBJ2-2,TRBD1,.,TGTGCCAGCAGCACCGGGACAGGGAACACCGGGGAGCTGTTTTTT,CASSTGTGNTGELFF
TRBV29-1,TRBJ1-2,TRBD1,few,TGCAGCGTGAGGACAGGGGAAGGTGGCTACACCTTC,CSVRTGEGGYTF
TRBV2,TRBJ1-2,TRBD1,.,TGTGCCAGCACCCGGGACAGGGGGACTAACTATGGCTACACCTTC,CASTRDRGTNYGYTF
TRBV2,TRBJ2-3,TRBD2,.,TGTGCCAGCAGGGGACTAGCGGGCAACACAGATACGCAGTATTTT,CASRGLAGNTDTQYF
TRBV6-5,TRBJ2-2,TRBD1,.,TGTGCCAGCAGCCGACAGGGCTCCACCGGGGAGCTGTTTTTT,CASSRQGSTGELFF
TRBV2,TRBJ2-7,.,.,TGTGCCAGCAGTGAAGAGGCAGGCTACGAGCAGTACTTC,CASSEEAGYEQYF
TRBV29-1,TRBJ2-5,.,once,TGCAGCGGCCAACAGGGAGAAGAGACCCAGTACTTC,CSGQQGEETQYF
TRBV19,TRBJ1-1,.,.,TGTGCCAGTAGTATAGGGCCGATTCCGAACACTGAAGCTTTCTTT,CASSIGPIPNTEAFF
TRBV5-1,TRBJ2-3,TRBD2,.,TGCGCCAGCAGCCCCGGACTAGCGGAGGATACGCAGTATTTT,CASSPGLAEDTQYF
TRBV19,TRBJ1-5,.,.,TGTGCCAGTAGTATAGATCGGTCTCAGCCCCAGCATTTT,CASSIDRSQPQHF
TRBV20-1,TRBJ2-7,TRBD2,.,TGCAGTGTCAGCGGGGCCGAGCAGTACTTC,CSVSGAEQYF
TRBV9,TRBJ1-2,.,.,TGTGCCAGCGGGGGGGCCTATGGCTACACCTTC,CASGGAYGYTF
TRBV3-1/TRBV3-2,TRBJ2-3,.,once,TGTGCCAGCAGCCAAGATGTGGAGGGGGCGGCAGATACGCAGTATTTT,CASSQDVEGAADTQYF
TRBV7-3,TRBJ2-5,.,.,TGTGCCAGCAGCTTAACTGGGGGGTTGGGAGAGACCCAGTACTTC,CASSLTGGLGETQYF
TRBV6-5,TRBJ1-1,.,once,TGTGCCAGCGCTACGGGGAGAGGGTCTGAAGCTTTCTTT,CASATGRGSEAFF
TRBV4-1,TRBJ1-2,TRBD1,.,TGCGCCAGCAGCCAGCCCAGACAGGGACCCTATGGCTACACCTTC,CASSQPRQGPYGYTF
TRBV27,TRBJ1-1,.,few,TGTGCCAGCAGTTTAAGGTGGGGCGCCCTGAACACTGAAGCTTTCTTT,CASSLRWGALNTEAFF
TRBV3-1/TRBV3-2,TRBJ2-7,TRBD2,.,TGTGCCAGCAGCCTATCCTATCGGGCGGGGGAAGGCGAGCAGTACTTC,CASSLSYRAGEGEQYF
TRBV5-1,TRBJ2-3,TRBD1,.,TGCGCCAGCAGCTTGGCGAGGGGACAGGCCTTCACAGATACGCAGTATTTT,CASSLARGQAFTDTQYF
TRBV3-1/TRBV3-2,TRBJ1-2,.,.,TGTGCCAGCAGCCAAGATCTTAGGTACCCGAGGAATGGCTACACCTTC,CASSQDLRYPRNGYTF
TRBV6-2/TRBV6-3,TRBJ2-1,TRBD2,.,TGTGCCAGCAGACCTAGCGGGGGGGCCGATGAGCAGTTCTTC,CASRPSGGADEQFF
TRBV6-5,TRBJ2-3,.,.,TGTGCCAGCAGAAAAGGGGCAGGATTCACAGATACGCAGTATTTT,CASRKGAGFTDTQYF
TRBV18,TRBJ2-3,TRBD1,.,TGTGCCAGCTCACCCAGGGGGCCTGGCACAGATACGCAGTATTTT,CASSPRGPGTDTQYF
TRBV6-2/TRBV6-3,TRBJ1-6,TRBD1,.,TGTGCCAGCAGTCTTACAGGGGCGCTGAATTCACCCCTCCACTTT,CASSLTGALNSPLHF
TRBV11-3,TRBJ2-3,TRBD2,.,TGTGCCAGCAGTAGCGGGGGGGTGGCAGATACGCAGTATTTT,CASSSGGVADTQYF
TRBV7-9,TRBJ1-1,.,.,TGTGCCAGCAGCTTAGAAACAGGGAGCGGGGTTAACACTGAAGCTTTCTTT,CASSLETGSGVNTEAFF
TRBV5-6,TRBJ2-3,TRBD1,.,TGTGCCAGCAGCTCCCGATCCGAGGGGGCACCAGATACGCAGTATTTT,CASSSRSEGAPDTQYF
TRBV6-6,TRBJ2-2,.,.,TGTGCCAGCAGTTACTATGACAGTGGGAACACCGGGGAGCTGTTTTTT,CASSYYDSGNTGELFF